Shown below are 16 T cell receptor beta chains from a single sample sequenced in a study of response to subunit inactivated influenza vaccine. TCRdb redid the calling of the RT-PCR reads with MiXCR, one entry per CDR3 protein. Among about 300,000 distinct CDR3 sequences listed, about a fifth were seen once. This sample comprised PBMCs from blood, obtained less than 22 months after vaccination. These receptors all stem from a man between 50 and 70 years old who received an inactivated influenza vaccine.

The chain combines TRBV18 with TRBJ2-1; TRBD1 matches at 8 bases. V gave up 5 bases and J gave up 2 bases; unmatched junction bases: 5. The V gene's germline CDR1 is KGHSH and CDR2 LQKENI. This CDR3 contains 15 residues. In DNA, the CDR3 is TGTGCCAGCTCAAATGGACAGGGTACCTACAATGAGCAGTTCTTC. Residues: CASSNGQGTYNEQFF.

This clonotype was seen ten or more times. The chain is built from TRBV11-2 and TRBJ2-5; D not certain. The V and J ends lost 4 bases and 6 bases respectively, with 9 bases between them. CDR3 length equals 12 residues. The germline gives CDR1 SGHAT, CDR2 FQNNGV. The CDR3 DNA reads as TGTGCCAGCAGCTCCGGCGTTCAGACCCAGTACTTC. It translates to CASSSGVQTQYF.

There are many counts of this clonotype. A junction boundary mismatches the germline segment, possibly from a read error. CDR3 DNA: TGCGCCAGCAGACAAGATGTGGGGCCGGGCACTGAAGCTTTCTTT. It is translated as CASRQDVGPGTEAFF. The chain combines TRBV4-3 with TRBJ1-1; possible D gene TRBD1, 5 bases. The CDR3 consists of 15 residues. Germline V gene lookup returns CDR1 LGHNA and CDR2 YSLEER.

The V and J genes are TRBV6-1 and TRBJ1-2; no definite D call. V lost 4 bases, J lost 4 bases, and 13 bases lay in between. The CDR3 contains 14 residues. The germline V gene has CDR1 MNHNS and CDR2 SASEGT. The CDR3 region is CASSVPAETYGYTF. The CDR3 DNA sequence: TGTGCCAGCAGTGTCCCAGCAGAGACCTATGGCTACACCTTC.

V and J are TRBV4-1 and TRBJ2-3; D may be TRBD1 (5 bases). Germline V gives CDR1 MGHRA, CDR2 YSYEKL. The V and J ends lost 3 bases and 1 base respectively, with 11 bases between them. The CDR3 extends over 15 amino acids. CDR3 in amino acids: CASSQGQLRTDTQYF. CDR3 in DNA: TGCGCCAGCAGCCAGGGGCAGCTCCGCACAGATACGCAGTATTTT.

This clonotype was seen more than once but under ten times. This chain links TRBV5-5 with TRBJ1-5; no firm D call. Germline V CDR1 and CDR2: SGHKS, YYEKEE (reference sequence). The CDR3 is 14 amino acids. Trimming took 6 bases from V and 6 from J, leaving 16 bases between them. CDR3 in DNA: TGTGCCAGCACCCAAGGACCATCCACTCAGCCCCAGCATTTT. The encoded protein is CASTQGPSTQPQHF.

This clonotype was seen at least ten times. The chain's CDR3 is CASSYTGQGNHEQYF. CDR3 DNA sequence: TGTGCCAGCAGCTACACGGGACAGGGGAACCACGAGCAGTACTTC. This sequence joins TRBV28 and TRBJ2-7; 10 nucleotides agree with TRBD1. Germline V CDR1 and CDR2: MDHEN, SYDVKM. The trim removed 6 bases at V and 5 bases at J, leaving 10 bases unmatched. The CDR3 has 15 residues. Full variable domain (rest looked up from reference TRBV28 and TRBJ2-7): DVKVTQSSRYLVKRTGEKVFLECVQDMDHENMFWYRQDPGLGLRLIYFSYDVKMKEKGDIPEGYSVSREKKERFSLILESASTNQTSMYLCASSYTGQGNHEQYFGPGTRLTVT.

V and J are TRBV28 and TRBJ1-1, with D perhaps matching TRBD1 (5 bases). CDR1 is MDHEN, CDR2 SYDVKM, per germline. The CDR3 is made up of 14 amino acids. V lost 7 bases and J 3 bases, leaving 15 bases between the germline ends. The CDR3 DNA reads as TGTGCCAGCATATCTTGGGGGTGGTACACTGAAGCTTTCTTT. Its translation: CASISWGWYTEAFF.

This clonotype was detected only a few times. The CDR3 DNA follows: TGTGCCAGCGTGGGGTTAGGGGGACGAGGCTACACCTTC. This gives the protein CASVGLGGRGYTF. The chain carries TRBV28 and TRBJ1-2; D is perhaps TRBD1 (6 bases). In germline, CDR1 is MDHEN, CDR2 SYDVKM. The CDR3 runs 13 residues. Trimming stripped 8 bases from V and 8 bases from J, with 18 bases between.

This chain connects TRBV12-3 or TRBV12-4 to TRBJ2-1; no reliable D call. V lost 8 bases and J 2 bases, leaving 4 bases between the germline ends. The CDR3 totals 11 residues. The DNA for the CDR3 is TGTGCCAGCCGCCCCTACAATGAGCAGTTCTTC. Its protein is CASRPYNEQFF.

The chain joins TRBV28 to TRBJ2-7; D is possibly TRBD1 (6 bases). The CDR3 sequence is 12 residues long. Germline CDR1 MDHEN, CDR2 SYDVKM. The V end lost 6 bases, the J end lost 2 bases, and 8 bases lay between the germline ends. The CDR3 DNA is TGTGCCAGCAGAAGGACAGCCTACGAGCAGTACTTC. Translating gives CASRRTAYEQYF.

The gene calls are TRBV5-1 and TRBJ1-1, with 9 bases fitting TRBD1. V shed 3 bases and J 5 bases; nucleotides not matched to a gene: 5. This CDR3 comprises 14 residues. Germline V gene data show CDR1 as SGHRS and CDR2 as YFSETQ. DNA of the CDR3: TGCGCCAGCAGCTCGACAGGGGGGCCGACTGAAGCTTTCTTT. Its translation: CASSSTGGPTEAFF.

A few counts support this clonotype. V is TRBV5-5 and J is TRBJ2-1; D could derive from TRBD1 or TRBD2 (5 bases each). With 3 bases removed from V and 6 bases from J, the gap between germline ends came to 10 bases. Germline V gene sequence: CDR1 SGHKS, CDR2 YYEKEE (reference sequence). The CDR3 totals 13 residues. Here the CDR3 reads CASSWDGRNEQFF. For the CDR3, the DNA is TGTGCCAGCAGCTGGGACGGCCGCAATGAGCAGTTCTTC.

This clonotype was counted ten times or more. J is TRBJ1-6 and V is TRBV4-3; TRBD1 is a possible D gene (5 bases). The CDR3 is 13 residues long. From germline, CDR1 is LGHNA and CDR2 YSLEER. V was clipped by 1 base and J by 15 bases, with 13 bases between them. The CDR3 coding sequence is TGCGCCAGCAGCCAAGTCATTGGGGGTGGCCTCCACTTT. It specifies CASSQVIGGGLHF.

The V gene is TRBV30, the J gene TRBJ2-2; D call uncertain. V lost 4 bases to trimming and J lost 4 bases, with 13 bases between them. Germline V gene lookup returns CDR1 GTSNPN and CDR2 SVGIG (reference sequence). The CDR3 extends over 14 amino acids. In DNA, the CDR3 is TGTGCCTGGACCCAGCGAAAAGGCACCGGGGAGCTGTTTTTT. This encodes CAWTQRKGTGELFF.

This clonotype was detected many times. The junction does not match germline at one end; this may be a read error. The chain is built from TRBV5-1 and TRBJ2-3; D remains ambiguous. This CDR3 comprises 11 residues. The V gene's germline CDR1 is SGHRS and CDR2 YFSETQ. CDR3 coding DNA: TGTGCCAGCAGCGACACAGATACGCAGTATTTT. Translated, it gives CASSDTDTQYF.